This TCR beta chain is from a study of yellow fever vaccine responses in identical twins. The CDR3 has 15 residues. Deletions cut 5 bases from V and 6 bases from J, with 17 bases between. Looked up from germline, CDR1 is SEHNR and CDR2 is FQNEAQ (reference sequence). TCRdb called the RT-PCR reads again in MiXCR, with one record for every CDR3 protein. The sample records about 16,000 distinct CDR3 sequences, around 84% being singletons. Findings of the study overall: Reports say the vaccine T cell response in twins looked partly convergent and partly personalized.

Regarding this clonotype: Its antigen is unknown.

The source was T cells from blood (PBMCs), unsorted or a sorted subset (not recorded which), collected before or after yellow fever vaccination (not recorded which). The TCR was taken from a woman in her late teens or twenties who received the yellow fever vaccine. J is TRBJ2-1 and V is TRBV7-9; D not certain. The CDR3 spells CASSPPTLQGNEQFF. CDR3 DNA: TGTGCCAGCAGCCCCCCGACGCTTCAAGGCAATGAGCAGTTCTTC.